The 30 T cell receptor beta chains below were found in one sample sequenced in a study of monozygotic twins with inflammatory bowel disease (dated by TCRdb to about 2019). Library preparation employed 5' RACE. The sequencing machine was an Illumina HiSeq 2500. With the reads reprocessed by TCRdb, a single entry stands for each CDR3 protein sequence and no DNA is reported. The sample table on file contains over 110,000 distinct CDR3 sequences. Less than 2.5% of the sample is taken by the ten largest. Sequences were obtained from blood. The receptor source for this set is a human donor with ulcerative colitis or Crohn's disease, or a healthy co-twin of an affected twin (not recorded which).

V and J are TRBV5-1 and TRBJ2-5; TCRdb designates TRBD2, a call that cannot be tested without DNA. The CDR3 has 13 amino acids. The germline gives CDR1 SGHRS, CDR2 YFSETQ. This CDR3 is CASSGGSQETQYF.

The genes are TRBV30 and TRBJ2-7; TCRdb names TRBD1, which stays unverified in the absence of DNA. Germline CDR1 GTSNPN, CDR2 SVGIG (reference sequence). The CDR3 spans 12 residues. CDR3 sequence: CAWSVSGYEQYF.

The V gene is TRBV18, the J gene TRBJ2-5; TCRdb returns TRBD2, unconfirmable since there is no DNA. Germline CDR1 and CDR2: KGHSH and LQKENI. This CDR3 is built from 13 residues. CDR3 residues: CASSLQRGETQYF.

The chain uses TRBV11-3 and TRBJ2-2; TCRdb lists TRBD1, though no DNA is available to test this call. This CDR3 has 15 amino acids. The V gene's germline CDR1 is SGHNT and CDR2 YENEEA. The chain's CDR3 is CASSWGQGEAGELFF.

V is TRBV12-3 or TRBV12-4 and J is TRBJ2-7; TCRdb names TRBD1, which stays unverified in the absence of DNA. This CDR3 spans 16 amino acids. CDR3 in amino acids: CASSFSPGTGIYEQYF.

The CDR3 here is CASSSRYRGAKDTQYF. The V gene is TRBV7-2, the J gene TRBJ2-3; TCRdb designates TRBD1, a call that cannot be tested without DNA. This CDR3 spans 16 amino acids. CDR1 is SGHTA and CDR2 is FQGNSA in the germline V gene.

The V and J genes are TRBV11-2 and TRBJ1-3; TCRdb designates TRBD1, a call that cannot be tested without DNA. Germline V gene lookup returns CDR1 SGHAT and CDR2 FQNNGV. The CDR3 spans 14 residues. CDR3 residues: CASSLDRGRNTIYF.

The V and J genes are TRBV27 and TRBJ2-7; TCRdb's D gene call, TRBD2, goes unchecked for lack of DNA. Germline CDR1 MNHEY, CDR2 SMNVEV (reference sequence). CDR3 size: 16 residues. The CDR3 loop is CASSLGTSGGAYEQYF.

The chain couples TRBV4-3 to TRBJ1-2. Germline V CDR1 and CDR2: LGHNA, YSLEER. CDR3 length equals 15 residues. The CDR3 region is CASSQDRAGDYGYTF.

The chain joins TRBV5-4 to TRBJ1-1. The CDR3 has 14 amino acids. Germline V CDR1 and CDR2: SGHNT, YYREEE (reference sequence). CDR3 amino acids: CASSPSIGNTEAFF.

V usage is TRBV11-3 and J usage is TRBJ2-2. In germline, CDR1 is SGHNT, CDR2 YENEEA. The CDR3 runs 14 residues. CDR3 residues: CASSLEWNTGELFF.

The chain's CDR3 is CASSLPGLTYEQYF. The chain links TRBV7-2 to TRBJ2-7; TCRdb outputs TRBD2, but without DNA this stays unchecked. Germline CDR1 SGHTA, CDR2 FQGNSA. This CDR3 has 14 residues. Using reference TRBV7-2 and TRBJ2-7 for the parts outside the CDR3, the full variable domain is GAGVSQSPSNKVTEKGKDVELRCDPISGHTALYWYRQSLGQGLEFLIYFQGNSAPDKSGLPSDRFSAERTGGSVSTLTIQRTQQEDSAVYLCASSLPGLTYEQYFGPGTRLTVT.

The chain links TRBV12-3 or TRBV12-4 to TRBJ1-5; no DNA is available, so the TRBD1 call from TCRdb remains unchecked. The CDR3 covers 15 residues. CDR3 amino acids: CASSSGMRRNQPQHF.

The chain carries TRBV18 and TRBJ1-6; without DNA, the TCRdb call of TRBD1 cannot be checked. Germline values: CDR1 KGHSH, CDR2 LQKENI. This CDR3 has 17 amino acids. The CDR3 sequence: CASSPRGEVRGNSPLHF. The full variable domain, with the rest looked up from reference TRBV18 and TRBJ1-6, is NAGVMQNPRHLVRRRGQEARLRCSPMKGHSHVYWYRQLPEEGLKFMVYLQKENIIDESGMPKERFSAEFPKEGPSILRIQQVVRGDSAAYFCASSPRGEVRGNSPLHFGNGTRLTVT.

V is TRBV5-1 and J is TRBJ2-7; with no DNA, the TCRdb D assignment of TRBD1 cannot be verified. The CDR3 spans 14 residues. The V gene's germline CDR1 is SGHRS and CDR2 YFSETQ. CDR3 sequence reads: CASSSGQGPYEQYF.

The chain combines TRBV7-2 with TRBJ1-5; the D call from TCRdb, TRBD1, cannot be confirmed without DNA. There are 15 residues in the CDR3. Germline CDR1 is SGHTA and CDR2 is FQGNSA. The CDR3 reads CASSPSGGWNQPQHF.

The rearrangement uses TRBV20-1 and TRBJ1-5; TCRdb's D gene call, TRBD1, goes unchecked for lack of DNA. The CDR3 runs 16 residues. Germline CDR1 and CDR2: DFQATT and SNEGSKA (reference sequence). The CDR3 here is CSAGLGASGGNQPQHF.

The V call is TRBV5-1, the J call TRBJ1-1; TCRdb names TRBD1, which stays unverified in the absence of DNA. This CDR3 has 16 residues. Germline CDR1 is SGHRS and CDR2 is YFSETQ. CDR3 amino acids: CASRMEQTGASTEAFF. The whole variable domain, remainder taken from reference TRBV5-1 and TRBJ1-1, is KAGVTQTPRYLIKTRGQQVTLSCSPISGHRSVSWYQQTPGQGLQFLFEYFSETQRNKGNFPGRFSGRQFSNSRSEMNVSTLELGDSALYLCASRMEQTGASTEAFFGQGTRLTVV.

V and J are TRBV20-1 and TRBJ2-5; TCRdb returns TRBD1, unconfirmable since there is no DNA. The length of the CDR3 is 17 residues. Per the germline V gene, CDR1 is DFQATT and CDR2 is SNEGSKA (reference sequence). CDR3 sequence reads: CSEKRVGEGGLGETQYF.

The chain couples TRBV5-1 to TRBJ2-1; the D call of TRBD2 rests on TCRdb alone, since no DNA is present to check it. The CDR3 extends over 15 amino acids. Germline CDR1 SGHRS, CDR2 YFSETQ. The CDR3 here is CASSLERGAYNEQFF.

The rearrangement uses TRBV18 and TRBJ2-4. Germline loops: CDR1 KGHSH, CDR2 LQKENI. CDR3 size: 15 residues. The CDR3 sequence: CASSPPSELKNIQYF.

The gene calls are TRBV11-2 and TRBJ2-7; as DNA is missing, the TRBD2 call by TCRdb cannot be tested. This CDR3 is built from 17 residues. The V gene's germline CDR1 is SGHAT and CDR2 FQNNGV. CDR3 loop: CASSLGQTSGEFYEQYF.

CDR3 residues: CASEAAMGETQYF. The genes are TRBV6-6 and TRBJ2-5. There are 13 residues in the CDR3. Germline CDR1 and CDR2: MNHNY and SVGAGI (reference sequence).

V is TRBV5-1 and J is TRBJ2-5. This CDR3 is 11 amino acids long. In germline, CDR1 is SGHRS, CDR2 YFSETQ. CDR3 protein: CASSPQETQYF.

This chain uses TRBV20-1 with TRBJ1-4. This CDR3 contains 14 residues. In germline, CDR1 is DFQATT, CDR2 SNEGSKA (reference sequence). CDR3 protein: CSARETATNEKLFF.

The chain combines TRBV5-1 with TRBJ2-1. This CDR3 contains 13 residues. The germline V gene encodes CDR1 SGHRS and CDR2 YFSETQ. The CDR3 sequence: CASSLAAGNEQFF.

The chain's CDR3 is CASSLGDQGATEAFF. V is TRBV7-9 and J is TRBJ1-1; TCRdb indicates TRBD1, and absent DNA this call remains unverified. This CDR3 has 15 residues. Germline lookup yields CDR1 SEHNR and CDR2 FQNEAQ (reference sequence).

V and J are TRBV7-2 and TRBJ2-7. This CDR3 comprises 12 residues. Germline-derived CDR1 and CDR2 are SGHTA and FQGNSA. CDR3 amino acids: CASSFSSNEQYF.

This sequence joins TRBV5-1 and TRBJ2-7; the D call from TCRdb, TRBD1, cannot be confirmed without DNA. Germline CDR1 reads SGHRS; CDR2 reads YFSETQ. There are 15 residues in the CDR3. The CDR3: CASSTEGGYSYEQYF.

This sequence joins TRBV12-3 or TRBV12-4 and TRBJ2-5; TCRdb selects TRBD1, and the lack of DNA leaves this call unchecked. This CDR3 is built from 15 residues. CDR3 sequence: CASRRTGYPQETQYF.